The T cell receptor beta chain described here comes from a study of T-cell reconstitution after alpha-beta-depleted transplantation in children. TCRbeta library construction was performed incorporating unique molecular identifiers. TCRdb used MiXCR to reprocess the PCR reads, holding one entry per CDR3 protein. The sample consists of 440,000 or so distinct CDR3 sequences, about 11% of them appearing once. Trimming removed 0 bases at V and 1 base at J, with 7 bases between. Germline CDR1 LNHNV, CDR2 YYDKDF (reference sequence). The CDR3 loop spans 15 amino acids. Specimen: PBMCs from the stem cell graft donor, collected from the stem cell graft. The clonotype comes from a human donor who donated a stem cell graft to a child with acute myeloid leukemia. V usage is TRBV15 and J usage is TRBJ1-5; no clear D. CDR3: CATSREPLSNQPQHF. The CDR3 DNA reads as TGTGCCACCAGCAGAGAACCCCTCAGCAATCAGCCCCAGCATTTT.